The 14 T cell receptor beta chains below were found in one sample sequenced in a study of T cell responses to AZD1222 COVID-19 vaccine (dated by TCRdb to 2020 to 2023). The sample's time point label, in plain terms: about 28 days (+/-7) after the second vaccine dose. The library relied on the immunoSEQ multiplex PCR assay. The immuneACCESS repertoire file appears here via TCRdb, limited to in-frame rearrangements. These files lack a portion of the clones; in checked studies, under half of the deficit traces to unresolved V genes, and the cause of the others is not known. This sample gives nearly 90,000 clones in total; approximately 91% of them show up just once. Around 5.5% of the sample goes to the ten largest clones. Material: peripheral blood, obtained 28 days after the second AZD1222 dose. The receptors shown here come from an adult who received the AZD1222 COVID-19 vaccine.

V is TRBV5-6 and J is TRBJ2-3; D is ambiguous. The germline V and J ends were trimmed by 4 bases and 6 bases, with 9 bases remaining between them. The CDR3 contains 12 residues. The germline gives CDR1 SGHDT, CDR2 YYEEEE. CDR3 DNA: TGTGCCAGCAGCCCTCTCGGGGATACGCAGTATTTT. This sequence encodes CASSPLGDTQYF.

The CDR3 spells CASSLASGGAKNIQYF. CDR3 nucleotide sequence: TGTGCCAGCAGCTTAGCGAGCGGGGGAGCCAAAAACATTCAGTACTTC. The chain links TRBV7-2 to TRBJ2-4; 8 nucleotides align to TRBD2. The germline V gene encodes CDR1 SGHTA and CDR2 FQGNSA. This CDR3 has 16 amino acids. V shed 0 bases and J 0 bases; nucleotides not matched to a gene: 1.

The chain is built from TRBV20-1 and TRBJ2-4; D unresolved. The V gene lost 3 bases and the J gene lost 3 bases, with 12 bases spanning the gap. Germline-derived CDR1 and CDR2 are DFQATT and SNEGSKA (reference sequence). The CDR3 runs 14 residues. CDR3: CSASFRQSKNIQYF. The CDR3 DNA reads as TGCAGTGCTAGTTTCCGGCAGAGCAAAAACATTCAGTACTTC.

The V call is TRBV7-8, the J call TRBJ1-2, with TRBD1 matching 8 bases. The V gene's germline CDR1 is SGHVS and CDR2 FQNEAQ. CDR3 length: 15 amino acids. Trimming removed 0 bases from V and 7 bases from J; junction bases left unmatched: 7. The CDR3 nucleotides are TGTGCCAGCAGCTTAGCCCGGACAGGGAATCGTGGCTACACCTTC. It specifies CASSLARTGNRGYTF.

J is TRBJ2-1 and V is TRBV7-3, with D unclear. Per the germline V gene, CDR1 is SGHTA and CDR2 is FQGTGA. V was cut by 5 bases and J by 6 bases, with 14 bases left in between. The CDR3 contains 14 residues. The CDR3 DNA sequence: TGTGCCAGCAGCCGATTGGACGGCCCCAATGAGCAGTTCTTC. This sequence encodes CASSRLDGPNEQFF.

This chain links TRBV11-2 with TRBJ2-5; D uncertain. Trimming took 0 bases from V and 4 from J, leaving 9 bases between them. The CDR3 spans 14 residues. Germline CDR1 and CDR2: SGHAT and FQNNGV. The CDR3 region is CASSLDVGVETQYF. The CDR3 bases are TGTGCCAGCAGCTTAGATGTGGGTGTAGAGACCCAGTACTTC. The full variable domain, with the rest looked up from reference TRBV11-2 and TRBJ2-5, is EAGVAQSPRYKIIEKRQSVAFWCNPISGHATLYWYQQILGQGPKLLIQFQNNGVVDDSQLPKDRFSAERLKGVDSTLKIQPAKLEDSAVYLCASSLDVGVETQYFGPGTRLLVL.

The chain uses TRBV27 and TRBJ2-1; D may be TRBD1 or TRBD2 (5 bases each). This CDR3 has 15 residues. The germline CDR1 and CDR2 sequences are MNHEY and SMNVEV (reference sequence). V lost 6 bases and J 0 bases, leaving 12 bases between the germline ends. The CDR3 DNA reads as TGTGCCAGCAGCTCCGGGACCAGCTCCTACAATGAGCAGTTCTTC. Its protein is CASSSGTSSYNEQFF.

The gene calls are TRBV7-8 and TRBJ2-2; D uncertain. Trimming removed 5 bases from V and 2 bases from J, with 3 bases in between. The germline V gene encodes CDR1 SGHVS and CDR2 FQNEAQ. There are 12 residues in the CDR3. The chain's CDR3 is CASSINTGELFF. The CDR3 DNA reads TGTGCCAGCAGCATAAACACCGGGGAGCTGTTTTTT.

The gene calls are TRBV6-6 and TRBJ2-1; D perhaps matches TRBD2 (6 bases). CDR3 length: 13 residues. The germline V gene has CDR1 MNHNY and CDR2 SVGAGI (reference sequence). The V end lost 2 bases, the J end lost 12 bases, and 14 bases lay between the germline ends. The CDR3 sequence is CASSYRDLLMQFF. As DNA, the CDR3 is TGTGCCAGCAGTTACCGGGACTTACTGATGCAGTTCTTC.

The gene calls are TRBV4-1 and TRBJ2-1, with 9 bases that match TRBD2. The V gene end was trimmed by 5 bases and the J gene end by 10 bases; junction bases not matched to a gene: 15. CDR3 length: 16 residues. Germline loops: CDR1 MGHRA, CDR2 YSYEKL. CDR3 in DNA: TGCGCCAGCAGCAACCGCCTAGCGGGGCTTGATGGAGAGCAGTTCTTC. It yields the protein CASSNRLAGLDGEQFF.

The chain couples TRBV7-2 to TRBJ2-3; 11 bases are shared with TRBD2. CDR3 size: 16 residues. Germline CDR1 and CDR2: SGHTA and FQGNSA. The ends lost 4 bases at V and 6 bases at J; junction bases unmatched: 9. The CDR3 protein is CASSSLAGGPSDTQYF. DNA of the CDR3: TGTGCCAGCAGCTCCCTAGCGGGGGGCCCGTCGGATACGCAGTATTTT.

This clone was recorded once. CDR3 DNA sequence: TGTGCCAGCAGTGAAATACAGGGGGCCGGTTCACCCCTCCACTTT. The encoded protein is CASSEIQGAGSPLHF. The chain recombines TRBV6-1 with TRBJ1-6, with 9 bases identical to TRBD1. In germline, CDR1 is MNHNS, CDR2 SASEGT. This CDR3 comprises 15 residues. V gave up 2 bases and J gave up 9 bases; unmatched junction bases: 5.

The V and J genes are TRBV11-2 and TRBJ1-4, with D unresolved. Germline V gene lookup returns CDR1 SGHAT and CDR2 FQNNGV. Trimming removed 5 bases at V and 7 bases at J, with 17 bases between. The length of the CDR3 is 15 residues. The CDR3 region is CASSPKGASGEKLFF. The CDR3 nucleotides are TGTGCCAGCAGCCCGAAGGGAGCGAGTGGTGAAAAACTGTTTTTT.

The chain joins TRBV28 to TRBJ1-2, with D possibly TRBD1 on 5 matching bases. The CDR3 loop spans 14 amino acids. Trimming removed 3 bases from V and 4 bases from J, with 12 bases in between. The germline V gene encodes CDR1 MDHEN and CDR2 SYDVKM. CDR3 nucleotide sequence: TGTGCCAGCAGTTTTCGGCAGGGCGCCTATGGCTACACCTTC. It yields the protein CASSFRQGAYGYTF.